These T cell receptor beta chains were read from a single sample in a study of blood T cells in healthy people across ages. TCRdb ran MiXCR on the 5' RACE reads and lists one entry per CDR3 protein. Among around 1,800,000 distinct CDR3 sequences, 35% to 50% were seen once, and the ten largest hold roughly 23%. The sequenced sample was blood. The receptor set was obtained from a human donor in good health. Both conserved end residues are trimmed from each CDR3. The D gene is left open where the match is weak.

-	TRBV6-5	ASSYSGFDGYT
-	TRBV6-5	ASSWGRIYEQY
-	TRBV11-2	AGSLDWANTEAF
TRBD1	TRBV6-1	ASKGTGVYNEQY
TRBD1	TRBV20-1	SADRGNTEAF
TRBD1	TRBV10-3	AISRVGTGPNEQF
-	TRBV6-5	ASSIGQLNTEAF
TRBD2	TRBV12-3/TRBV12-4	ASSTLLADTYNEQF
-	TRBV5-1	ASSHDSSGNTIY
-	TRBV7-2	ASSPVGAAYNGQF
-	TRBV6-2/TRBV6-3	ASSSRNNEQF
-	TRBV21-1	ASSPGGVSGKNIQY
TRBD2	TRBV12-3/TRBV12-4	ASSLFSGRTETQY
-	TRBV28	ASSLGLLHLSSYEQY
-	TRBV5-1	ASHGGPEYNEQF
-	TRBV7-2	ASSPQRGGDFGNQPQH
-	TRBV3-1	ASSHFATNEKLF
-	TRBV3-1	ASSQDLGGLQPQH
TRBD1	TRBV24-1	ATSDRQGGQSGANVLT
-	TRBV6-5	ASSYKGIPRETQY
-	TRBV20-1	SASWPGDHGYT
-	TRBV5-1	ASSWKGPSSYNEQF
-	TRBV7-9	ASSSSGVRHGYT
TRBD1	TRBV6-6	ASSYLGTEANYGYT
-	TRBV9	ASSSRIDGASAQY
TRBD1	TRBV5-1	ASSPDRGHTDEQF
TRBD1	TRBV29-1	SALPRDREHEQY
TRBD2	TRBV12-3/TRBV12-4	ASSMGLSYEQY
-	TRBV7-2	ASSLKSGYPGEQY
TRBD1	TRBV7-8	ASGTWTGAEDTQY
TRBD1	TRBV11-2	ASRSQGGFTDTQY
-	TRBV19	ASSNRGAGSYEQY
TRBD1	TRBV7-9	ASSTDRGLDYNEQF
-	TRBV11-2	ASSQGAVNYGYT
TRBD1	TRBV6-2/TRBV6-3	ASRRTGFTGELF